These T cell receptor beta chains were read from a single sample in a study of blood T cells in healthy people across ages. TCRdb used MiXCR to reprocess the 5' RACE reads, holding one entry per CDR3 protein. This table has hundreds of thousands of distinct CDR3 sequences, roughly 48% appearing once. Sequences were obtained from blood. The source is an elderly man in good health. The CDR3 runs from the conserved cysteine through the conserved F or W. A D gene is named only where the DNA matches it firmly. Clone size is given for some rows only: seen once, a few or many times, or a class if the clone is expanded.

D gene | J gene | V gene | CDR3 length | clone size | CDR3 DNA | CDR3 protein
. | TRBJ2-7 | TRBV5-1 | 17 | . | TGCGCCAGCAGCTTGGAGAGTTCGAGGGAATTAGGCTACGAGCAGTACTTC | CASSLESSRELGYEQYF
. | TRBJ2-3 | TRBV27 | 14 | . | TGTGCCACCACTCCCGGGAGCAACACAGATACGCAGTATTTT | CATTPGSNTDTQYF
TRBD2 | TRBJ2-5 | TRBV7-8 | 16 | . | TGTGCCAGCAGCTCTGACGCGGGGGGCCGACAAGAGACCCAGTACTTC | CASSSDAGGRQETQYF
. | TRBJ1-5 | TRBV21-1 | 17 | . | TGTGCCAGCAGCAAATCTGCCCCCCGGGCGGGAAATCAGCCCCAGCATTTT | CASSKSAPRAGNQPQHF
TRBD1 | TRBJ2-1 | TRBV29-1 | 13 | few | TGCAGCGCCCGACAGGGTCGGGACAATGAGCAGTTCTTC | CSARQGRDNEQFF
. | TRBJ1-2 | TRBV3-1 | 14 | few | TGTGCCAGCAGCCAAGAGGATAGGGGTGGCGGCTACACCTTC | CASSQEDRGGGYTF
. | TRBJ1-1 | TRBV7-2 | 17 | once | TGTGCCAGCAGCTTTCTCTCCCGAGGACAGCTGAACACTGAAGCTTTCTTT | CASSFLSRGQLNTEAFF
. | TRBJ1-2 | TRBV15 | 15 | . | TGTGCCACCAGCAGAGATCAGACCGGCGCCCATGGCTACACCTTC | CATSRDQTGAHGYTF
TRBD1 | TRBJ2-7 | TRBV7-2 | 17 | few | TGTGCCAGCAGCATGCAGCCCCAACCCGGACAGGGCTACGAGCAGTACTTC | CASSMQPQPGQGYEQYF
. | TRBJ1-6 | TRBV6-5 | 13 | many | TGTGCCAGCAGTCCCGGCCCCAATTCACCCCTCCACTTT | CASSPGPNSPLHF
TRBD2 | TRBJ2-3 | TRBV9 | 16 | . | TGTGCCAGCAGCTCCCAGACTAGCGTTAGGACGGATACGCAGTATTTT | CASSSQTSVRTDTQYF
TRBD1 | TRBJ1-2 | TRBV4-2 | 17 | . | TGTGCCAGCAGCCAAGACGGGACAGTTAATCCTCCGTCGGGCTACACCTTC | CASSQDGTVNPPSGYTF
TRBD1 | TRBJ2-2 | TRBV3-1 | 15 | once | TGTGCCAGCAGCCGTGGGACAGTAGGAACCGGGGAGCTGTTTTTT | CASSRGTVGTGELFF
TRBD2 | TRBJ2-1 | TRBV6-2/TRBV6-3 | 18 | . | TGTGCCAGCAGTTACCGGACTAGCGGGGGTAGGCCCTACAATGAGCAGTTCTTC | CASSYRTSGGRPYNEQFF
. | TRBJ2-4 | TRBV7-9 | 13 | few | TGTGCCAGCAGCTTGGGCAGGGAAAACATTCAGTACTTC | CASSLGRENIQYF
. | TRBJ2-1 | TRBV7-3 | 15 | many | TGTGCCAGCAGCCTAGCGATCAGCTCCTACAATGAGCAGTTCTTC | CASSLAISSYNEQFF
. | TRBJ2-3 | TRBV7-9 | 14 | many | TGTGCCAGCAGGCTTAGGACCCACGGGGATACGCAGTATTTT | CASRLRTHGDTQYF
TRBD2 | TRBJ2-3 | TRBV4-3 | 17 | . | TGCGCCAGCAGCCCAACCCTTGTAGCGGGGGGGCGGGATACGCAGTATTTT | CASSPTLVAGGRDTQYF
. | TRBJ2-5 | TRBV5-1 | 14 | . | TGCGCCAGCAGCCGAAAGACGGGGGAGGAGACCCAGTACTTC | CASSRKTGEETQYF
. | TRBJ2-1 | TRBV4-2 | 15 | . | TGTGCCAGCAGCCAAGGGGGAGCTGGCGAAAATGAGCAGTTCTTC | CASSQGGAGENEQFF
TRBD1 | TRBJ2-5 | TRBV5-1 | 17 | few | TGCGCCAGCAGCTTAGACAGGGGAACTAGCCTGGGAGAGACCCAGTACTTC | CASSLDRGTSLGETQYF
. | TRBJ2-3 | TRBV7-9 | 12 | many | TGTGCCAGCAGCTTGACGGGGGATACGCAGTATTTT | CASSLTGDTQYF
. | TRBJ2-7 | TRBV20-1 | 14 | few | TGCAGTGCTAGAGCGTCGGATAGCTCCTACGAGCAGTACTTC | CSARASDSSYEQYF
TRBD2 | TRBJ2-1 | TRBV20-1 | 15 | . | TGCAGTGCTAGAGAGACTAGCGGGAGTTTACGGGAGCAGTTCTTC | CSARETSGSLREQFF
. | TRBJ2-3 | TRBV12-3/TRBV12-4 | 12 | . | TGTGCCAGCAGATTAGGAACCTATACGCAGTATTTT | CASRLGTYTQYF
TRBD2 | TRBJ2-1 | TRBV5-1 | 15 | . | TGCGCCAGCAGCGGACGACTAGCGGGCTACAATGAGCAGTTCTTC | CASSGRLAGYNEQFF
. | TRBJ1-1 | TRBV20-1 | 12 | few | TGCAGTGCTAGACGGCAGGGCTTTGAAGCTTTCTTT | CSARRQGFEAFF
TRBD2 | TRBJ2-1 | TRBV7-2 | 16 | . | TGTGCCAGCAGCTCCCGTGGGGGGGATATGTACAATGAGCAGTTCTTC | CASSSRGGDMYNEQFF
. | TRBJ2-7 | TRBV20-1 | 15 | few | TGCAGTGCTAGAGAGACGGGACGGAACGAGTACGAGCAGTACTTC | CSARETGRNEYEQYF
. | TRBJ2-3 | TRBV12-3/TRBV12-4 | 13 | . | TGTGCCAGCAGTTCCCCTCCCACAGATACGCAGTATTTT | CASSSPPTDTQYF
TRBD1 | TRBJ2-1 | TRBV27 | 15 | few | TGTGCCAGCAGTTTATCGCAGGGGGCAAAGGGTGAGCAGTTCTTC | CASSLSQGAKGEQFF
. | TRBJ2-1 | TRBV29-1 | 13 | . | TGCAGCGCTCGCTGGGGGACGAACAATGAGCAGTTCTTC | CSARWGTNNEQFF